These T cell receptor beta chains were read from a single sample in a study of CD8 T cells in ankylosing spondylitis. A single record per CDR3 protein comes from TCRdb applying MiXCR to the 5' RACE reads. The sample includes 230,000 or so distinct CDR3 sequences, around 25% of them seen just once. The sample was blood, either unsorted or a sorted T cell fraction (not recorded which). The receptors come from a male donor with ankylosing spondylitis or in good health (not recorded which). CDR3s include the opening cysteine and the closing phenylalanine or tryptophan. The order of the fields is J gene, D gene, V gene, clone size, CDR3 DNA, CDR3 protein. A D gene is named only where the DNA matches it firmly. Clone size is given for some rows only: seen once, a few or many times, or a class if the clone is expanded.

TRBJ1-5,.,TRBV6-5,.,TGTGCCAGCAGTTACTCGGACCGAGTCAATCAGCCCCAGCATTTT,CASSYSDRVNQPQHF
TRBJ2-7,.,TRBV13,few,TGTGCCAGCAGCTCACCCTCCTCGGGTTACGAGCAGTACTTC,CASSSPSSGYEQYF
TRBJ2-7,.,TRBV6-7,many,TGTGCCAGCAGTTACGGACCGAAAAACTACGAGCAGTACTTC,CASSYGPKNYEQYF
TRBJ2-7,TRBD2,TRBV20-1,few,TGCAGTGCTAGACCACCTAGCGGGGGGTTACCCTACGAGCAGTACTTC,CSARPPSGGLPYEQYF
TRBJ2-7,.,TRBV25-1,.,TGTGCCAGCAACGATGAGAGGAGAGGTGTGGGAGAGCAGTACTTC,CASNDERRGVGEQYF
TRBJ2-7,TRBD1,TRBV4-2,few,TGTGCCAGCAGCCAGGCCGGGACAGGGGTTGAGCAGTACTTC,CASSQAGTGVEQYF
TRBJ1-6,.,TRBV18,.,TGTGCCAGCTCACCAACGGCCTCTCGGCTTAATTCACCCCTCCACTTT,CASSPTASRLNSPLHF
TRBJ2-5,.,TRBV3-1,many,TGTGCCAGCAGCCAAGGGCGGGGGCGGAGGGAGACCCAGTACTTC,CASSQGRGRRETQYF
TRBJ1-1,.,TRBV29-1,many,TGCAGCGTCGGGCACCCGAACACTGAAGCTTTCTTT,CSVGHPNTEAFF
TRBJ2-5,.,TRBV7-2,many,TGTGCCAGCAGCAGGGAGCTTATAGGGGAGACCCAGTACTTC,CASSRELIGETQYF
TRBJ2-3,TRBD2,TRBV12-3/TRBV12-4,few,TGTGCCAGCATACCGGGGGGGGATCTGGATACGCAGTATTTT,CASIPGGDLDTQYF
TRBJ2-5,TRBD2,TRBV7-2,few,TGTGCCAGCAGCCAAACGGGACTAGCGGGGGCGGGGGAGACCCAGTACTTC,CASSQTGLAGAGETQYF
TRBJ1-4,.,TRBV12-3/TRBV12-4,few,TGTGCCAGCAGTTCCAAGGGTGAAAAACTGTTTTTT,CASSSKGEKLFF
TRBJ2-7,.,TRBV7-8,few,TGTGCCAGCAGATTAACAGTGACCTACGAGCAGTACTTC,CASRLTVTYEQYF
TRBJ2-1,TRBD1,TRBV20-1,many,TGCAGTGCTAGGGGGGACAGGGGAAGGGATGAGCAGTTCTTC,CSARGDRGRDEQFF
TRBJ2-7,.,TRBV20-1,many,TGCAGTGCTAGAGGGCAGGAACTCGACGAGCAGTACTTC,CSARGQELDEQYF
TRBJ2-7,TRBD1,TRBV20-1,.,TGCAGTGCCGTACCGGGACAGGGGAAATACGAGCAGTACTTC,CSAVPGQGKYEQYF
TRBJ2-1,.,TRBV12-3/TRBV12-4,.,TGTGCCAGCACACCACGCGGAGGTAACAATGAGCAGTTCTTC,CASTPRGGNNEQFF
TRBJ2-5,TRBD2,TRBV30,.,TGTGCCTGGATCCCACGACTAGCGGGGGGCCGGAAGACCCAGTACTTC,CAWIPRLAGGRKTQYF
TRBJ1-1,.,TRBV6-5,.,TGTGCCAGCAGTTACGGCGCTGAGCGAGCTTTCTTT,CASSYGAERAFF
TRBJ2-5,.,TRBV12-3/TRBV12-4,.,TGTGCCAGCAGTTTGTCGCAGAACCAAGAGACCCAGTACTTC,CASSLSQNQETQYF
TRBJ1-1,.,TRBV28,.,TGTGCCAGCACCTCTCAGTGGCCTGAAGCTTTCTTT,CASTSQWPEAFF